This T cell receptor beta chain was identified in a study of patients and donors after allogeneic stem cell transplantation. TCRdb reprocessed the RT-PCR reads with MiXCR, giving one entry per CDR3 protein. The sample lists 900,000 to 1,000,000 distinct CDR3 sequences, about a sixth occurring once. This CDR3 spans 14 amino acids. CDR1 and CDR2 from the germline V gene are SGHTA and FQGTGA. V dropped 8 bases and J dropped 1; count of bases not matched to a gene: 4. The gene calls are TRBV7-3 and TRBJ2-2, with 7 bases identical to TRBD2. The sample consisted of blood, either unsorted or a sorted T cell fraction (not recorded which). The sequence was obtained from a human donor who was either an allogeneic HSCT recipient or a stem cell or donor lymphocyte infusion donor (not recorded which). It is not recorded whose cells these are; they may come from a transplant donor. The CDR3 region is CASQRGRNTGELFF. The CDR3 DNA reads TGTGCCAGCCAGCGGGGTCGGAACACCGGGGAGCTGTTTTTT.